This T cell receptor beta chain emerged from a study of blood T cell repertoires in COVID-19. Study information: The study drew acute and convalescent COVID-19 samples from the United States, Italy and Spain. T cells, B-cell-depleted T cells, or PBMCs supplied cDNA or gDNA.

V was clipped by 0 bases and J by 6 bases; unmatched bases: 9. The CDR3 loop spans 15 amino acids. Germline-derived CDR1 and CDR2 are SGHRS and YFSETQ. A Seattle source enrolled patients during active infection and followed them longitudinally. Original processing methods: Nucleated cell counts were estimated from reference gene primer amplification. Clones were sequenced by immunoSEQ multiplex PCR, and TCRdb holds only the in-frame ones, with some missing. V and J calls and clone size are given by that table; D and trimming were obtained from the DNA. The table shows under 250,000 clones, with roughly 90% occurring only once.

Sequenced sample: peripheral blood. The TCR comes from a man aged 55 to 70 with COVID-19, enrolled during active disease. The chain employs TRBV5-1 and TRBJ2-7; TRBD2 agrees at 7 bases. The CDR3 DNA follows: TGCGCCAGCAGCTTGGCCAAGATAGCGGGCGCCGAGCAGTACTTC. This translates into CASSLAKIAGAEQYF.